Presented here are 30 T cell receptor beta chains from one specimen sequenced in a study of PD-L1 blockade in urothelial cancer. Method: immunoSEQ multiplex PCR; TCRdb's copy keeps in-frame clones and lacks some. The data show about 19,000 clones, with roughly four fifths seen just once and roughly 1.7% held by the top ten. Described time point: peripheral blood 6 weeks after treatment start. The source was PBMCs, collected around atezolizumab (anti-PD-L1) treatment. The receptors were sampled from a man aged 45-65 years with urothelial cancer.

The chain combines TRBV14 with TRBJ2-1; no definite D call. Germline CDR1 and CDR2: SGHDN and FVKESK. There are 13 residues in the CDR3. V was trimmed by 3 bases and J by 7 bases, leaving 10 bases between them. Written as DNA, the CDR3 is TGTGCCAGCAGCCACCTAGGAAGTAATGAGCAGTTCTTC. The encoded protein is CASSHLGSNEQFF.

The CDR3 DNA sequence: TGTGCCAGCAGTTTTGGGCAAGTCACAGATACGCAGTATTTT. Translated: CASSFGQVTDTQYF. The chain employs TRBV27 and TRBJ2-3; D unresolved. Trimming removed 3 bases at V and 2 bases at J, with 9 bases between. The CDR3 covers 14 residues. Germline V gene lookup returns CDR1 MNHEY and CDR2 SMNVEV (reference sequence).

The chain joins TRBV5-1 to TRBJ2-6; D may be TRBD1 (5 bases). The CDR3 covers 16 residues. The germline V gene has CDR1 SGHRS and CDR2 YFSETQ. V lost 3 bases to trimming and J lost 1 base, with 11 bases between them. This CDR3 is CASSSWQGSGANVLTF. In DNA, the CDR3 is TGCGCCAGCAGCTCCTGGCAGGGATCTGGGGCCAACGTCCTGACTTTC.

This clone appeared a single time. This chain uses TRBV19 with TRBJ1-4, with 9 nucleotides matching TRBD1. The V and J ends lost 7 bases and 8 bases, in that order; junction bases with no gene match: 14. The CDR3 is made up of 16 amino acids. From germline, CDR1 is LNHDA and CDR2 SQIVND (reference sequence). CDR3 bases: TGTGCCAGTACCGTTACCGGGACAGGGAGACGCGAAAAACTGTTTTTT. Translated: CASTVTGTGRREKLFF.

The rearrangement links TRBV9 to TRBJ1-2; TRBD1 matches at 7 bases. V shed 3 bases, J shed 4 bases, and the junction held 9 bases outside the gene matches. Germline V gene lookup returns CDR1 SGDLS and CDR2 YYNGEE. The CDR3 extends over 15 amino acids. The CDR3, as DNA: TGTGCCAGCAGCGAGTGGACAGGCGATATCTATGGCTACACCTTC. It translates to CASSEWTGDIYGYTF.

The table lists this clone with a count of one. The chain combines TRBV2 with TRBJ1-1; tentative D call: TRBD1 (6 bases). Germline values: CDR1 SNHLY, CDR2 FYNNEI. The V and J ends lost 2 bases and 2 bases respectively, with 9 bases between them. There are 14 residues in the CDR3. In DNA form, the CDR3 reads TGTGCCAGCAGTGAAAACAGGGATAACACTGAAGCTTTCTTT. It codes for CASSENRDNTEAFF.

This clone has only a few counts. The rearrangement links TRBV27 to TRBJ2-1; TRBD1 agrees at 9 bases. The junction had 8 bases not matched to a gene; V was cut back by 3 bases and J by 5 bases. This CDR3 is built from 16 residues. Germline CDR1 MNHEY, CDR2 SMNVEV (reference sequence). The CDR3 loop reads CASSLPGTGINNEQFF. CDR3 DNA sequence: TGTGCCAGCAGTTTGCCCGGGACAGGGATTAACAATGAGCAGTTCTTC.

The chain is built from TRBV5-1 and TRBJ2-2; D perhaps matches TRBD1 (5 bases). V lost 0 bases to trimming and J lost 5 bases, with 8 bases between them. This CDR3 contains 14 residues. Looked up from germline, CDR1 is SGHRS and CDR2 is YFSETQ. The CDR3 DNA is TGCGCCAGCAGCTTGGGACAGAGTACCGGGGAGCTGTTTTTT. Translation: CASSLGQSTGELFF.

This chain connects TRBV27 to TRBJ1-2; the D is unclear. Trimming stripped 6 bases from V and 4 bases from J, with 9 bases between. CDR3 length: 12 residues. Germline-derived CDR1 and CDR2 are MNHEY and SMNVEV (reference sequence). In DNA form, the CDR3 reads TGTGCCAGCAGCCAGCGAGGCTATGGCTACACCTTC. The encoded protein is CASSQRGYGYTF.

The rearrangement links TRBV6-6 to TRBJ2-1; TRBD1 matches at 7 bases. CDR1 and CDR2 (germline): MNHNY, SVGAGI (reference sequence). This CDR3 spans 16 amino acids. Trimming took 5 bases from V and 5 from J; bases not matched to a gene: 12. The CDR3 here is CASSLGRDRANNEQFF. CDR3 coding DNA: TGTGCCAGCAGTCTTGGCAGAGACAGGGCCAACAATGAGCAGTTCTTC.

The J gene is TRBJ1-6, the V gene TRBV7-2, with TRBD1 as a possible D gene (5 bases). The germline V gene encodes CDR1 SGHTA and CDR2 FQGNSA. V lost 5 bases and J lost 5, with 13 bases in between. This CDR3 is built from 15 residues. The CDR3 DNA reads TGTGCCAGCAGCCCCCAGGGTATTAATAATTCACCCCTCCACTTT. Translation gives CASSPQGINNSPLHF.

The genes are TRBV28 and TRBJ1-5; D is possibly TRBD1 (5 bases). V gave up 6 bases and J gave up 9 bases, with 12 bases separating them. Germline V gene sequence: CDR1 MDHEN, CDR2 SYDVKM. This CDR3 has 12 amino acids. This CDR3 reads CASRGGLRPQHF. CDR3 bases: TGTGCCAGCAGGGGGGGGTTGCGGCCCCAGCATTTT. Full variable domain (outside the CDR3, taken from reference TRBV28 and TRBJ1-5): DVKVTQSSRYLVKRTGEKVFLECVQDMDHENMFWYRQDPGLGLRLIYFSYDVKMKEKGDIPEGYSVSREKKERFSLILESASTNQTSMYLCASRGGLRPQHFGDGTRLSIL.

This sequence joins TRBV7-8 and TRBJ1-2, with D hard to call. CDR1 is SGHVS, CDR2 FQNEAQ, per germline. CDR3 length: 12 amino acids. Trimming removed 3 bases from V and 4 bases from J, with 6 bases in between. For the CDR3, the DNA is TGTGCCAGCAGCTTCGAGTTCTATGGCTACACCTTC. This sequence encodes CASSFEFYGYTF. The whole variable domain, filled in from reference TRBV7-8 and TRBJ1-2, reads GAGVSQSPRYKVAKRGQDVALRCDPISGHVSLFWYQQALGQGPEFLTYFQNEAQLDKSGLPSDRFFAERPEGSVSTLKIQRTQQEDSAVYLCASSFEFYGYTFGSGTRLTVV.

The chain employs TRBV7-9 and TRBJ1-4; TRBD1 is a possible D gene (6 bases). V lost 2 bases and J lost 7, with 8 bases in between. CDR3 length equals 13 residues. Germline V CDR1 and CDR2: SEHNR, FQNEAQ (reference sequence). This CDR3 is CASSLRGAEKLFF. CDR3 sequence (DNA): TGTGCCAGCAGCTTACGGGGGGCTGAAAAACTGTTTTTT.

The V gene is TRBV11-2, the J gene TRBJ2-1, with 9 bases identical to TRBD2. Per the germline V gene, CDR1 is SGHAT and CDR2 is FQNNGV. CDR3 length equals 14 residues. J was trimmed by 12 bases and V by 4 bases; bases with no gene match: 10. The CDR3 region is CASSYRTSEPRQFF. CDR3 coding DNA: TGTGCCAGCAGCTACCGGACTAGCGAGCCTCGGCAGTTCTTC.

This chain connects TRBV5-5 to TRBJ1-2; 9 nucleotides match TRBD1. Germline V gives CDR1 SGHKS, CDR2 YYEKEE (reference sequence). V trimming: 2 bases; J trimming: 1 base; junction bases outside the gene matches: 3. This CDR3 region has 15 residues. CDR3 coding DNA: TGTGCCAGCAGCTTCGGGACAGGGATTAACTATGGCTACACCTTC. It codes for CASSFGTGINYGYTF.

The J gene is TRBJ2-2, the V gene TRBV9; 8 nucleotides match TRBD1. Germline CDR1 is SGDLS and CDR2 is YYNGEE. The CDR3 consists of 14 residues. The V segment lost 3 bases and the J segment 6 bases; nucleotides outside the gene matches: 4. The CDR3 nucleotides read TGTGCCAGCAGCGCGGACAGGGTCGCCGGGGAGCTGTTTTTT. This encodes CASSADRVAGELFF.

This chain connects TRBV7-8 to TRBJ2-1; 10 positions match TRBD2. The CDR3 is 15 residues long. Germline CDR1 is SGHVS and CDR2 is FQNEAQ. V lost 1 base, J lost 12 bases, and 9 bases stayed unmatched. CDR3 bases: TGTGCCAGCAGCTTAGTTGTTAGCGGGGGGTTTGGGCAGTTCTTC. This codes for CASSLVVSGGFGQFF.

The CDR3 sequence: CASSARGDTQYF. For the CDR3, the DNA is TGTGCCAGCAGTGCCAGGGGGGATACGCAGTATTTT. The chain couples TRBV2 to TRBJ2-3; TRBD1 agrees at 7 bases. V trimming: 4 bases; J trimming: 6 bases; junction bases outside the gene matches: 1. The CDR3 consists of 12 residues. CDR1 is SNHLY and CDR2 is FYNNEI in the germline V gene.

DNA of the CDR3: TGTGCCAGCTCACCCGCAGGCGTGAGAGGAAACACCATATATTTT. Translating gives CASSPAGVRGNTIYF. The J gene is TRBJ1-3, the V gene TRBV18; D remains unclear. The CDR3 contains 15 residues. From germline, CDR1 is KGHSH and CDR2 LQKENI. The germline V and J ends were trimmed by 3 bases and 4 bases, with 13 bases remaining between them.

This clone has only a few counts. CDR3 nucleotides: TGTGCCAGCAGTGAAGGGGTCCGGGGAGAGCAGTTCTTC. Amino acids: CASSEGVRGEQFF. J is TRBJ2-1 and V is TRBV6-1, with TRBD2 as a possible D gene (5 bases). CDR1 is MNHNS, CDR2 SASEGT, per germline. V was shortened by 1 base and J by 10 bases, with 11 bases between the two germline ends. CDR3 length: 13 residues.

This rearrangement joins TRBV5-4 to TRBJ2-7, with 8 bases fitting TRBD2. The CDR3 length is 16 residues. Looked up from germline, CDR1 is SGHNT and CDR2 is YYREEE (reference sequence). Losses at the gene ends were 3 bases for V and 2 bases for J; bases not matched to a gene: 10. The CDR3 DNA follows: TGTGCCAGCAGCTCCGCCCTTAGCGGGATCCCCTACGAGCAGTACTTC. Encoded protein: CASSSALSGIPYEQYF.

The chain combines TRBV7-2 with TRBJ2-3; TRBD2 matches at 11 bases. Germline trimming cut 5 bases from V and 8 bases from J; bases unmatched to any gene: 9. Germline CDR1 SGHTA, CDR2 FQGNSA. This CDR3 contains 15 residues. The CDR3 here is CASSPSGGLPGTQYF. The DNA for the CDR3 is TGTGCCAGCAGCCCTAGCGGGGGGCTCCCGGGTACGCAGTATTTT.

CDR3 sequence (DNA): TGTGCCAGTAGTATCTTGGGGGACAGTATTGGCGAGACCCAGTACTTC. Its translation: CASSILGDSIGETQYF. The chain employs TRBV19 and TRBJ2-5; 7 bases match TRBD1. Losses at the gene ends were 3 bases for V and 5 bases for J; bases not matched to a gene: 12. The V gene's germline CDR1 is LNHDA and CDR2 SQIVND (reference sequence). The CDR3 consists of 16 residues.

The CDR3 DNA is TGCAGTGCCAAAAACGGGAATGGCTACACCTTC. Its protein is CSAKNGNGYTF. The V and J genes are TRBV20-1 and TRBJ1-2; D call uncertain. This CDR3 is 11 amino acids long. Trimming pared 6 bases from V and 6 bases from J, leaving 11 bases between. CDR1 is DFQATT and CDR2 is SNEGSKA in the germline V gene (reference sequence).

This chain connects TRBV4-2 to TRBJ2-5; D is perhaps TRBD2 (6 bases). The length of the CDR3 is 16 residues. The germline V and J ends were trimmed by 3 bases and 5 bases, with 19 bases remaining between them. The germline gives CDR1 LGHNA, CDR2 YNFKEQ. CDR3 region: CASSHGRDQGGETQYF. The CDR3 DNA is TGTGCCAGCAGCCACGGCCGGGACCAAGGAGGGGAGACCCAGTACTTC.

The CDR3 region has the DNA TGTGCCAGCAGCTTGGCCCCACAGGGGCTACGCGAGCAGTACGTC. Translating gives CASSLAPQGLREQYV. The chain uses TRBV5-5 and TRBJ2-7; 7 nucleotides align to TRBD1. V lost 0 bases to trimming and J lost 6 bases; unmatched junction nucleotides: 9. The germline V gene encodes CDR1 SGHKS and CDR2 YYEKEE (reference sequence). The CDR3 is 15 amino acids.

V gene TRBV6-4 combines with J gene TRBJ2-3, with 7 bases identical to TRBD2. Germline V CDR1 and CDR2: MRHNA, SNTAGT. The CDR3 consists of 13 residues. Unmatched junction bases numbered 0, after V lost 3 bases and J lost 3 bases. CDR3 sequence (DNA): TGTGCCAGCAGTGAGCGGGAGACAGATACGCAGTATTTT. Protein: CASSERETDTQYF.

The chain carries TRBV5-1 and TRBJ2-7; 11 bases agree with TRBD1. Per germline, CDR1 SGHRS and CDR2 YFSETQ. The CDR3 sequence is 14 residues long. Germline trimming cut 6 bases from V and 6 bases from J; bases unmatched to any gene: 8. The CDR3 region has the DNA TGCGCCAGCACCCCCGGGACAGGGGGTTTCGAGCAGTACTTC. Translation: CASTPGTGGFEQYF.

This clone was seen a few times. This sequence joins TRBV5-1 and TRBJ2-2; 9 nucleotides agree with TRBD1. The junction had 14 bases not matched to a gene; V was cut back by 6 bases and J by 11 bases. This CDR3 is built from 15 residues. CDR1 SGHRS and CDR2 YFSETQ come from the germline V gene. CDR3 nucleotide sequence: TGCGCCAGCAACCACCCGGGACAGGGAGTCTTAGAGCTGTTTTTT. This gives the protein CASNHPGQGVLELFF.